The subject of this entry is one TCR beta chain. Its antigen remains unidentified. The sample belongs to a study of OX40 agonist ivuxolimab in advanced cancers. Study summary: Clinicians treated patients with ivuxolimab, an agonistic anti-OX40 (CD134) antibody. Study findings and constraints: Low normalized T-cell clonal expansion also characterized some of the nonresponders. Dosing at 0.1 to 3.0 mg/kg was accompanied by clonal expansion of CD4+ and CD8+ blood T cells by week 6.

The trim removed 5 bases at V and 4 bases at J, leaving 2 bases unmatched. There are 13 residues in the CDR3. CDR1 is ENHRY, CDR2 SYGVKD, per germline. Clones were read by immunoSEQ multiplex PCR, and TCRdb kept only the in-frame ones, dropping some. The sample carries under 100,000 clones, roughly 92% recorded once. The V call is TRBV10-3, the J call TRBJ2-1, with TRBD2 identical over 7 bases. This sample comprised CD4+ or CD8+ T cells sorted from blood, obtained in a trial of the OX40 agonist ivuxolimab. This receptor was identified in an adult with an advanced solid tumor such as melanoma, head and neck, liver or kidney cancer. The CDR3 bases are TGTGCCATCAGTAGCGGGGTATACAATGAGCAGTTCTTC. It yields the protein CAISSGVYNEQFF.